This TCR beta chain derives from a study of cytomegalovirus exposure and HLA in healthy donors. The V gene's germline CDR1 is SNHLY and CDR2 FYNNEI. Trimming shortened V by 4 bases and J by 5 bases, and 14 bases separated the two germline ends. The CDR3 loop spans 15 amino acids. Assay used: immunoSEQ multiplex PCR; TCRdb lists only in-frame clones, some missing. This repertoire shows tens of thousands of clones, around 95% found once; its top ten account for 3.3%. The source of this sequence is a young man in good health and CMV-seronegative. The sequenced sample consisted of PBMCs. This sequence joins TRBV2 and TRBJ2-2; TRBD1 is a possible D gene (5 bases). The chain's CDR3 is CASSVRQGRTGELFF. The CDR3 coding sequence is TGTGCCAGCAGTGTAAGGCAGGGTCGGACCGGGGAGCTGTTTTTT.